This T cell receptor beta chain derives from a study of T cells in Graves' hyperthyroidism and ophthalmopathy. There were TCR beta CDR3 regions amplified from RNA transcripts. When the TCR CDR3 underwent first-round RT-PCR, the HTBI primer set was used. MiXCR was run by TCRdb on the multiplex PCR reads, yielding one entry per CDR3 protein. The sample gives about 740,000 distinct CDR3 sequences, approximately 14% of which show up once; about 10% is in the top ten. The V end lost 5 bases, the J end lost 4 bases, and 9 bases lay between the germline ends. Germline CDR1 reads LGHDT; CDR2 reads YNNKEL (reference sequence). The CDR3 sequence is 13 residues long. This clonotype appeared many times. Researchers defined stable Graves' hyperthyroidism as no ophthalmopathy progression within 18 months. Using around 10 ml of fresh peripheral blood, PBMCs were prepared.

This sequence joins TRBV3-1 and TRBJ1-5; no firm D call. This receptor was obtained from a woman between 18 and 30 years old with Graves' hyperthyroidism. Sequences were obtained from blood. CDR3 DNA: TGTGCCAGCAGCAAAAACACAAATCAGCCCCAGCATTTT. This sequence encodes CASSKNTNQPQHF. The full variable domain, rest sourced from reference TRBV3-1 and TRBJ1-5, is DTAVSQTPKYLVTQMGNDKSIKCEQNLGHDTMYWYKQDSKKFLKIMFSYNNKELIINETVPNRFSPKSPDKAHLNLHINSLELGDSAVYFCASSKNTNQPQHFGDGTRLSIL.